This T cell receptor beta chain comes out of a study of cytomegalovirus exposure and HLA in healthy donors. The study ran its PCR with 60 Vbeta and 13 Jbeta primers. Measured with immunoSEQ multiplex PCR; TCRdb has only the in-frame clones, and not every one. The sample shows 300,000 or so clones, almost 85% of them seen only once. Unmatched junction bases numbered 9, after V lost 4 bases and J lost 12 bases. Germline V gene lookup returns CDR1 SNHLY and CDR2 FYNNEI. This CDR3 is built from 13 residues. To note about this clone: This same CDR3 is encoded by further DNA sequences in the sample.

The sample taken for sequencing was PBMCs. The chain is built from TRBV2 and TRBJ2-1, with TRBD2 identical over 7 bases. The source is a woman aged 40 to 50 in good health and CMV-seropositive. CDR3 in DNA: TGTGCCAGCAGTGGAGAAGCGGGACTCGGGCAGTTCTTC. Amino acids: CASSGEAGLGQFF.